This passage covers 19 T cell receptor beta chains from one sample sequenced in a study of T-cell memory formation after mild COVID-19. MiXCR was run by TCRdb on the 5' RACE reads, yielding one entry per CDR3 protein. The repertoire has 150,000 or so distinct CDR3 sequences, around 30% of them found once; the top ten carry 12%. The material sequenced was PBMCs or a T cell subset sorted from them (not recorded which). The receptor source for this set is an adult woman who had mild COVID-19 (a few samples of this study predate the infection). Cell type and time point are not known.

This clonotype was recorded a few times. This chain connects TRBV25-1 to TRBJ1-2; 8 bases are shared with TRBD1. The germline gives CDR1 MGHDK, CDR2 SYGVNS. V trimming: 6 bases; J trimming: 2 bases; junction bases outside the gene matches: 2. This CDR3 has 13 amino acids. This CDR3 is CASSTGGNYGYTF. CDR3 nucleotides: TGTGCCAGCAGCACAGGGGGGAACTATGGCTACACCTTC.

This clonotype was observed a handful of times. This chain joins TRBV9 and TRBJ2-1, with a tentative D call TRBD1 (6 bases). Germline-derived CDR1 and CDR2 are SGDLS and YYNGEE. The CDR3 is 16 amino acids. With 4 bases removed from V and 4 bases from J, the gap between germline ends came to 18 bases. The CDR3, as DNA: TGTGCCAGCAGCTTAGATGCAGGGGTGTCTTACAATGAGCAGTTCTTC. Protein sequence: CASSLDAGVSYNEQFF.

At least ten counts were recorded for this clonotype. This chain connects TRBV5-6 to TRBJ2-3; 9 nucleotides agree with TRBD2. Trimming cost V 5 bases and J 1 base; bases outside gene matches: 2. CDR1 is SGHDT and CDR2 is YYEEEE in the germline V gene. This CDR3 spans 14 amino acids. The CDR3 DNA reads TGTGCCAGCAGTCCTAGCGGGGGCACAGATACGCAGTATTTT. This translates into CASSPSGGTDTQYF.

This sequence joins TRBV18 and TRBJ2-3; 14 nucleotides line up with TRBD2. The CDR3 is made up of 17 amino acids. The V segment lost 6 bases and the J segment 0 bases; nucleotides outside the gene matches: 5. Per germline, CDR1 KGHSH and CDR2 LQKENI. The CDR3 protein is CASSQGLAGASTDTQYF. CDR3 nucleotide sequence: TGTGCCAGCTCGCAGGGACTAGCGGGAGCTAGCACAGATACGCAGTATTTT.

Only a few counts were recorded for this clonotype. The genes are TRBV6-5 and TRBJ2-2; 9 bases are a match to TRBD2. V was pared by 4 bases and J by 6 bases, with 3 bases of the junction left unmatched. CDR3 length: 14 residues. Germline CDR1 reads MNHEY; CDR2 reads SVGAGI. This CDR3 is CASSFGTSSGELFF. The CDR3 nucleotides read TGTGCCAGCAGTTTCGGGACTAGCTCCGGGGAGCTGTTTTTT.

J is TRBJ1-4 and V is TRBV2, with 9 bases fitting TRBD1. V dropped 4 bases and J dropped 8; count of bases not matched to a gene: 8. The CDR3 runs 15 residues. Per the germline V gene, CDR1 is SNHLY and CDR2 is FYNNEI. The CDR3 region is CASSVIGTGNEKLFF. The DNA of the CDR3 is TGTGCCAGCAGTGTGATTGGGACAGGGAACGAAAAACTGTTTTTT.

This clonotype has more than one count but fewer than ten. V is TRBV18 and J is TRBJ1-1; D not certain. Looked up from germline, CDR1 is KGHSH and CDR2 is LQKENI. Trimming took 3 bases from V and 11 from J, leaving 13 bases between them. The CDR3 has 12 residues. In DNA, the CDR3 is TGTGCCAGCTCACCTCAGCGCGAAGGGGCTTTCTTT. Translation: CASSPQREGAFF.

In DNA, the CDR3 is TGTGCCAGCAGTGGGCTTGGGGACAGGGTCAACACTGAAGCTTTCTTT. It translates to CASSGLGDRVNTEAFF. The chain couples TRBV12-3 or TRBV12-4 to TRBJ1-1; 9 nucleotides line up with TRBD1. The CDR3 length is 16 residues. V was pared by 5 bases and J by 2 bases, with 9 bases of the junction left unmatched.

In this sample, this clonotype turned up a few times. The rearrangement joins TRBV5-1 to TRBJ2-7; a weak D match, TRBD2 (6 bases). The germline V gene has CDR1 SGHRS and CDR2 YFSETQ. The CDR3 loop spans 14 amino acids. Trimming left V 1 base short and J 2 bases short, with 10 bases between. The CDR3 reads CASSLTGVAYEQYF. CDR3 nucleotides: TGCGCCAGCAGCTTGACGGGGGTGGCCTACGAGCAGTACTTC. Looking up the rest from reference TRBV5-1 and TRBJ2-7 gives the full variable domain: KAGVTQTPRYLIKTRGQQVTLSCSPISGHRSVSWYQQTPGQGLQFLFEYFSETQRNKGNFPGRFSGRQFSNSRSEMNVSTLELGDSALYLCASSLTGVAYEQYFGPGTRLTVT.

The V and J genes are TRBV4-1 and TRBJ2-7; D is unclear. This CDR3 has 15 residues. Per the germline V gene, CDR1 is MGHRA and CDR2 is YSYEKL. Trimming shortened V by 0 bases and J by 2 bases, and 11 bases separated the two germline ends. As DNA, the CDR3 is TGCGCCAGCAGCCAAGACCCCCAACGGCCCTACGAGCAGTACTTC. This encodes CASSQDPQRPYEQYF.

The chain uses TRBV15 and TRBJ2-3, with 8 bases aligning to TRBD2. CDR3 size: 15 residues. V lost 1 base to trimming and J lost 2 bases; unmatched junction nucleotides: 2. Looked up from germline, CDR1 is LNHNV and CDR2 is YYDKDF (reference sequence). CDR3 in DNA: TGTGCCACCAGCAGAGGCGGGGGGTACACAGATACGCAGTATTTT. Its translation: CATSRGGGYTDTQYF.

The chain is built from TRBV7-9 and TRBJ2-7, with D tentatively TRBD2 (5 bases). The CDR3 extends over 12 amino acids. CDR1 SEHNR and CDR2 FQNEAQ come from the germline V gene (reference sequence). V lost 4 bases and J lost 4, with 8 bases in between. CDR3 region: CASSSGNYEQYF. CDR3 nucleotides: TGTGCCAGCAGCTCCGGGAATTACGAGCAGTACTTC.

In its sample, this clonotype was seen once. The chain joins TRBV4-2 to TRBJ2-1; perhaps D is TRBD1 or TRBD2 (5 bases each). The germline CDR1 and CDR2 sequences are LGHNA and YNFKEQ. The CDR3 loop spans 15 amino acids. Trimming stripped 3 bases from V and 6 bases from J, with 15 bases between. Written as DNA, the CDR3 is TGTGCCAGCAGCCACCCCATTGGGGGTTCCAATGAGCAGTTCTTC. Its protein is CASSHPIGGSNEQFF.

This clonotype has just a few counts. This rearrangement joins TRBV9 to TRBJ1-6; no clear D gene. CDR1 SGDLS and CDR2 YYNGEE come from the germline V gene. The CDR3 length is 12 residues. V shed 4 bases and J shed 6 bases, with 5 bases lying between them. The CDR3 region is CASSLGNSPLHF. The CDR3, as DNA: TGTGCCAGCAGCCTAGGTAATTCACCCCTCCACTTT.

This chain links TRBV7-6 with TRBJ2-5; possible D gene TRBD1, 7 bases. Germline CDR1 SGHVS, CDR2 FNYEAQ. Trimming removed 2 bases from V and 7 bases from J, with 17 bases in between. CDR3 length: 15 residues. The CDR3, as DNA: TGTGCCAGCAGCTTACGGCGGGACAGCGTAGGGACCCAGTACTTC. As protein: CASSLRRDSVGTQYF.

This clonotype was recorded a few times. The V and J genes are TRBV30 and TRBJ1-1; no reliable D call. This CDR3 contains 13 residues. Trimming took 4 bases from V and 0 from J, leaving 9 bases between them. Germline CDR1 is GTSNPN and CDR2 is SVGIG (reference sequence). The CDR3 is CAWTENMNTEAFF. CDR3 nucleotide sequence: TGTGCCTGGACAGAGAACATGAACACTGAAGCTTTCTTT.

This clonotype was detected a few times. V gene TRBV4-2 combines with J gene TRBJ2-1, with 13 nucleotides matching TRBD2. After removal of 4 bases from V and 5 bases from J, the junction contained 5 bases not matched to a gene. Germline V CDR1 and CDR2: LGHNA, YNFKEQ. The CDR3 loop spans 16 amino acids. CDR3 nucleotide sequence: TGTGCCAGCAGCCCCCGGACTAGCGGGGGTCACAATGAGCAGTTCTTC. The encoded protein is CASSPRTSGGHNEQFF.

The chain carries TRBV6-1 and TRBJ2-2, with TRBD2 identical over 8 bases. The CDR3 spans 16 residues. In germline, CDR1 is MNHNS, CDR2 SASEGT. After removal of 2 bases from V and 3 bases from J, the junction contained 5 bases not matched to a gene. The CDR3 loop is CASSESAGGYTGELFF. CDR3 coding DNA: TGTGCCAGCAGTGAATCTGCGGGGGGTTACACCGGGGAGCTGTTTTTT.

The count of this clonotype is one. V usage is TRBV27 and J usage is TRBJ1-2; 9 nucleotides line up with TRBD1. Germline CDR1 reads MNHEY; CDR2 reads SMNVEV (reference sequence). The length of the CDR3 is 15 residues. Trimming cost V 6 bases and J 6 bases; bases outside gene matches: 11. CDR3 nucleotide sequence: TGTGCCAGCAGCGTACAGGGGGCAAGTAAGGATGGCTACACCTTC. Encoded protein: CASSVQGASKDGYTF.